This T cell receptor (beta chain) was sequenced for a study of blood T cell repertoires in COVID-19. Study-wide context: The origin of the acute and convalescent COVID-19 samples was the United States, Italy and Spain. The cDNA or gDNA used as material had been derived from T cells, B-cell-depleted T cells, or PBMCs.

Authors' data handling: Researchers report that nucleated cell counts were estimated from reference gene primer amplification. Assay used: immunoSEQ multiplex PCR; TCRdb lists only in-frame clones, some missing. That table furnishes V, J and clone size, whereas the DNA furnished D and trimming. The sample records approximately 120,000 clones, less than 85% being singletons. Trimming cost V 2 bases and J 6 bases; bases outside gene matches: 12. The germline V gene encodes CDR1 SGHTA and CDR2 FQGTGA. This CDR3 spans 17 amino acids. Sequenced: peripheral blood. This receptor was identified in a human donor in a cohort sampled during active or convalescent COVID-19. V and J are TRBV7-3 and TRBJ2-1; 8 bases are shared with TRBD2. The CDR3: CASSLGLGLAGFNEQFF. CDR3 DNA: TGTGCCAGCAGCTTAGGGCTTGGGCTAGCGGGTTTCAATGAGCAGTTCTTC. Full variable domain (missing parts from reference TRBV7-3 and TRBJ2-1): GAGVSQTPSNKVTEKGKYVELRCDPISGHTALYWYRQSLGQGPEFLIYFQGTGAADDSGLPNDRFFAVRPEGSVSTLKIQRTERGDSAVYLCASSLGLGLAGFNEQFFGPGTRLTVL.